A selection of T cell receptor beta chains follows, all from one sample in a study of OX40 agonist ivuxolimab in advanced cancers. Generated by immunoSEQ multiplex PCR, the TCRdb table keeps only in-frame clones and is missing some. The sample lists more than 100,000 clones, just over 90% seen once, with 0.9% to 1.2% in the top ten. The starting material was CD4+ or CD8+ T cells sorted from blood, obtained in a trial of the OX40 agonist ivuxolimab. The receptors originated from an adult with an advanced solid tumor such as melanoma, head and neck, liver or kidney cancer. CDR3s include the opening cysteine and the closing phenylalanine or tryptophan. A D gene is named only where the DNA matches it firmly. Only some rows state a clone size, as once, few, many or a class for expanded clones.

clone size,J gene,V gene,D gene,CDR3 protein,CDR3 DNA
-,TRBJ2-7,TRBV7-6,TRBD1,CASSPLSGTGDEQYF,TGTGCCAGCAGCCCCTTGAGCGGGACAGGGGACGAGCAGTACTTC
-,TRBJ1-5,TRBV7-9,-,CASSFGSQPQHF,TGTGCCAGCAGCTTTGGGAGTCAGCCCCAGCATTTT
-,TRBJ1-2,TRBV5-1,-,CASSLMWTEPYGYTF,TGCGCCAGCAGCCTGATGTGGACAGAGCCCTATGGCTACACCTTC
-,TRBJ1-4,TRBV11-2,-,CASGLGLANEKLFF,TGTGCCAGCGGCTTGGGGCTCGCTAATGAAAAACTGTTTTTT
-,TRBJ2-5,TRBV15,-,CATSRSPTQRETQYF,TGTGCCACCAGCAGATCCCCGACTCAACGGGAGACCCAGTACTTC
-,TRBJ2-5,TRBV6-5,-,CASRRGSQETQYF,TGTGCCAGCCGACGGGGGTCCCAAGAGACCCAGTACTTC
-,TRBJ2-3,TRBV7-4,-,CASSLVAGLGDTQYF,TGTGCCAGCAGCTTAGTCGCTGGATTAGGAGATACGCAGTATTTT
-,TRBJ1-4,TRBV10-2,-,CASSTTPGLGEKLFF,TGCGCCAGCAGTACAACACCGGGCCTCGGAGAAAAACTGTTTTTT
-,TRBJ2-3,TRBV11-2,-,CASSLGADTQYF,TGTGCCAGCAGCTTAGGGGCAGATACGCAGTATTTT
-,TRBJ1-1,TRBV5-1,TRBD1,CASSQGVSLKAFF,TGCGCCAGCTCCCAGGGGGTATCACTGAAGGCTTTCTTT
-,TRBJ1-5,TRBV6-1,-,CASSGKGGNIGQPQHF,TGTGCCAGCAGTGGGAAGGGGGGAAATATAGGGCAGCCCCAGCATTTT
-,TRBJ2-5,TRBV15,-,CATSRGLGQPSETQYF,TGTGCCACCAGCAGAGGGCTCGGACAGCCCTCAGAGACCCAGTACTTC
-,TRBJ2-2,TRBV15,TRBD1,CATSLRTGGLTGELFF,TGTGCCACCAGCTTAAGAACAGGGGGGTTGACCGGGGAGCTGTTTTTT
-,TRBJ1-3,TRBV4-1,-,CASSQGAFSGNTIYF,TGCGCCAGCAGCCAAGGGGCCTTTTCTGGAAACACCATATATTTT
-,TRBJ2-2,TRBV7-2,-,CASRHRTPTGELFF,TGTGCCAGCAGACACCGGACCCCTACCGGGGAGCTGTTTTTT
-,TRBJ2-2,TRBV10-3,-,CAIRDGGTGELFF,TGTGCCATCAGGGACGGGGGCACCGGGGAGCTGTTTTTT
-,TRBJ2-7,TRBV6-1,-,CASSENKGREQYF,TGTGCCAGCAGTGAAAATAAGGGTCGGGAGCAGTACTTC
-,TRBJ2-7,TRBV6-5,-,CASSYSRGGEQYF,TGTGCCAGCAGTTACTCCCGAGGGGGAGAGCAGTACTTC
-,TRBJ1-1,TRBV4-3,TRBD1,CASSQDKTGIAFF,TGCGCCAGCAGCCAAGATAAGACAGGGATTGCTTTCTTT
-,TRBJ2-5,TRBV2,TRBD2,CASRILGLAVGTQYF,TGTGCCAGCAGGATTCTTGGACTAGCTGTCGGGACCCAGTACTTC
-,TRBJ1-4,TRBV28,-,CASSTDRVNEKLFF,TGTGCCAGCTCTACTGACCGGGTTAATGAAAAACTGTTTTTT
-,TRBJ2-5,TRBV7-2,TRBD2,CASSPVPSGRAREQYF,TGTGCCAGCAGCCCGGTGCCTAGCGGGAGGGCCCGGGAGCAGTACTTC
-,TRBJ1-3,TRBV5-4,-,CASSLWGGSGNTIYF,TGTGCCAGCAGCTTGTGGGGAGGCTCTGGAAACACCATATATTTT
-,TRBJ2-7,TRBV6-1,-,CASTGGSAVYTEQYF,TGTGCCAGCACCGGGGGCTCGGCCGTGTATACGGAGCAGTACTTC
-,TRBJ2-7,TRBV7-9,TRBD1,CASSSQGGSYEQYF,TGTGCCAGCAGCTCACAGGGGGGATCCTACGAGCAGTACTTC
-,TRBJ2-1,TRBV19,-,CASSISGDRGLGEQFF,TGTGCCAGTAGTATAAGTGGTGATAGAGGGTTAGGTGAGCAGTTCTTC
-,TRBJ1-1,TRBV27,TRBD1,CATGTGGLRNTEAFF,TGTGCCACCGGAACAGGGGGCTTAAGGAACACTGAAGCTTTCTTT
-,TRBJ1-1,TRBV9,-,CASSAQPQVNTEAFF,TGTGCCAGCAGCGCCCAACCACAAGTGAACACTGAAGCTTTCTTT
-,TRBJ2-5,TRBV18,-,CASARTGGQETQYF,TGTGCCAGCGCCCGCACGGGTGGTCAAGAGACCCAGTACTTC
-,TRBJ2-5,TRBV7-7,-,CASSPRVGGQETQYF,TGTGCCAGCAGCCCCCGGGTAGGGGGCCAAGAGACCCAGTACTTC
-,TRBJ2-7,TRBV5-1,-,CASSLRGSSDYEQYF,TGCGCCAGCAGCTTAAGGGGCAGCTCAGACTACGAGCAGTACTTC
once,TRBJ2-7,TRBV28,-,CASRRVSSYEQYF,TGTGCCAGCAGGCGAGTGAGCTCCTACGAGCAGTACTTC
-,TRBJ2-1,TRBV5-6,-,CASSLRGKGDYNEQFF,TGTGCCAGCAGCCTCCGAGGAAAGGGGGACTACAATGAGCAGTTCTTC
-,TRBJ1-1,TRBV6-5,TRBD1,CASSYPIDRADTEAFF,TGTGCCAGCAGTTACCCCATTGACAGGGCCGACACTGAAGCTTTCTTT
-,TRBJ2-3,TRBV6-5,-,CASKPTGTTDTQYF,TGTGCCAGCAAGCCCACCGGGACCACAGATACGCAGTATTTT
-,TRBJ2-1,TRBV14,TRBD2,CASSQVRGGIGEQFF,TGTGCCAGCAGCCAAGTGCGGGGGGGTATAGGGGAGCAGTTCTTC
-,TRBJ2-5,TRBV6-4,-,CASSQGPASWETQYF,TGTGCCAGCAGCCAAGGGCCTGCCTCATGGGAGACCCAGTACTTC
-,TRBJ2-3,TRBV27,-,CASSGGVAWSTDTQYF,TGTGCCAGCAGTGGGGGTGTAGCGTGGAGCACAGATACGCAGTATTTT
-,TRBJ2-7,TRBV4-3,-,CASSQKRGLSYEQYF,TGCGCCAGCAGCCAAAAGAGGGGATTATCCTACGAGCAGTACTTC
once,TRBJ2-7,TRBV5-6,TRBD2,CASRRGGTYEQYF,TGTGCCAGCAGGCGGGGAGGGACCTACGAGCAGTACTTC
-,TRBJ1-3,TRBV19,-,CASSFRASASGNTIYF,TGTGCCAGTAGTTTCAGGGCCTCCGCCTCTGGAAACACCATATATTTT
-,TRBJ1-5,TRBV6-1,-,CASSLGGGNQPQHF,TGTGCCAGCAGCCTAGGGGGTGGCAATCAGCCCCAGCATTTT
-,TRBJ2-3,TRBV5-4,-,CASSLGEDTQYF,TGTGCCAGCAGCTTGGGGGAGGATACGCAGTATTTT
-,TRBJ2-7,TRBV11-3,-,CASSLYTSEQYF,TGTGCCAGCAGCTTATACACCAGCGAGCAGTACTTC
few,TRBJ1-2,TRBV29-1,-,CSVDPVLGYGYTF,TGCAGCGTTGATCCGGTCTTGGGCTATGGCTACACCTTC
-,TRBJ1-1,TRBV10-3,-,CAIRGTVNTEAFF,TGTGCCATCAGGGGGACGGTGAACACTGAAGCTTTCTTT
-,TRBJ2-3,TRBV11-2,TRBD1,CASSFGTGGIDTQYF,TGTGCCAGCAGCTTTGGGACAGGGGGTATAGATACGCAGTATTTT
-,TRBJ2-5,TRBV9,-,CASSVALRGQETQYF,TGTGCCAGCAGCGTAGCATTGAGGGGGCAAGAGACCCAGTACTTC
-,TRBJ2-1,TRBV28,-,CASSSGGEPYNEQFF,TGTGCCAGCAGTTCCGGGGGAGAGCCCTACAATGAGCAGTTCTTC
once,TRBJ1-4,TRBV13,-,CASSSRTAYEKLFF,TGTGCCAGCAGCTCAAGGACAGCGTATGAAAAACTGTTTTTT
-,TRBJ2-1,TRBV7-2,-,CASSFQRTSTSSYNEQFF,TGTGCCAGCAGCTTCCAACGAACTTCTACGAGCTCCTACAATGAGCAGTTCTTC
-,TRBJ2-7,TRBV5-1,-,CASRGALELDEQYF,TGCGCCAGCAGGGGGGCCCTAGAATTGGACGAGCAGTACTTC
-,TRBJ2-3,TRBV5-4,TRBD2,CASSTTSGSTDTQYF,TGTGCCAGCAGCACGACTAGCGGGAGCACAGATACGCAGTATTTT